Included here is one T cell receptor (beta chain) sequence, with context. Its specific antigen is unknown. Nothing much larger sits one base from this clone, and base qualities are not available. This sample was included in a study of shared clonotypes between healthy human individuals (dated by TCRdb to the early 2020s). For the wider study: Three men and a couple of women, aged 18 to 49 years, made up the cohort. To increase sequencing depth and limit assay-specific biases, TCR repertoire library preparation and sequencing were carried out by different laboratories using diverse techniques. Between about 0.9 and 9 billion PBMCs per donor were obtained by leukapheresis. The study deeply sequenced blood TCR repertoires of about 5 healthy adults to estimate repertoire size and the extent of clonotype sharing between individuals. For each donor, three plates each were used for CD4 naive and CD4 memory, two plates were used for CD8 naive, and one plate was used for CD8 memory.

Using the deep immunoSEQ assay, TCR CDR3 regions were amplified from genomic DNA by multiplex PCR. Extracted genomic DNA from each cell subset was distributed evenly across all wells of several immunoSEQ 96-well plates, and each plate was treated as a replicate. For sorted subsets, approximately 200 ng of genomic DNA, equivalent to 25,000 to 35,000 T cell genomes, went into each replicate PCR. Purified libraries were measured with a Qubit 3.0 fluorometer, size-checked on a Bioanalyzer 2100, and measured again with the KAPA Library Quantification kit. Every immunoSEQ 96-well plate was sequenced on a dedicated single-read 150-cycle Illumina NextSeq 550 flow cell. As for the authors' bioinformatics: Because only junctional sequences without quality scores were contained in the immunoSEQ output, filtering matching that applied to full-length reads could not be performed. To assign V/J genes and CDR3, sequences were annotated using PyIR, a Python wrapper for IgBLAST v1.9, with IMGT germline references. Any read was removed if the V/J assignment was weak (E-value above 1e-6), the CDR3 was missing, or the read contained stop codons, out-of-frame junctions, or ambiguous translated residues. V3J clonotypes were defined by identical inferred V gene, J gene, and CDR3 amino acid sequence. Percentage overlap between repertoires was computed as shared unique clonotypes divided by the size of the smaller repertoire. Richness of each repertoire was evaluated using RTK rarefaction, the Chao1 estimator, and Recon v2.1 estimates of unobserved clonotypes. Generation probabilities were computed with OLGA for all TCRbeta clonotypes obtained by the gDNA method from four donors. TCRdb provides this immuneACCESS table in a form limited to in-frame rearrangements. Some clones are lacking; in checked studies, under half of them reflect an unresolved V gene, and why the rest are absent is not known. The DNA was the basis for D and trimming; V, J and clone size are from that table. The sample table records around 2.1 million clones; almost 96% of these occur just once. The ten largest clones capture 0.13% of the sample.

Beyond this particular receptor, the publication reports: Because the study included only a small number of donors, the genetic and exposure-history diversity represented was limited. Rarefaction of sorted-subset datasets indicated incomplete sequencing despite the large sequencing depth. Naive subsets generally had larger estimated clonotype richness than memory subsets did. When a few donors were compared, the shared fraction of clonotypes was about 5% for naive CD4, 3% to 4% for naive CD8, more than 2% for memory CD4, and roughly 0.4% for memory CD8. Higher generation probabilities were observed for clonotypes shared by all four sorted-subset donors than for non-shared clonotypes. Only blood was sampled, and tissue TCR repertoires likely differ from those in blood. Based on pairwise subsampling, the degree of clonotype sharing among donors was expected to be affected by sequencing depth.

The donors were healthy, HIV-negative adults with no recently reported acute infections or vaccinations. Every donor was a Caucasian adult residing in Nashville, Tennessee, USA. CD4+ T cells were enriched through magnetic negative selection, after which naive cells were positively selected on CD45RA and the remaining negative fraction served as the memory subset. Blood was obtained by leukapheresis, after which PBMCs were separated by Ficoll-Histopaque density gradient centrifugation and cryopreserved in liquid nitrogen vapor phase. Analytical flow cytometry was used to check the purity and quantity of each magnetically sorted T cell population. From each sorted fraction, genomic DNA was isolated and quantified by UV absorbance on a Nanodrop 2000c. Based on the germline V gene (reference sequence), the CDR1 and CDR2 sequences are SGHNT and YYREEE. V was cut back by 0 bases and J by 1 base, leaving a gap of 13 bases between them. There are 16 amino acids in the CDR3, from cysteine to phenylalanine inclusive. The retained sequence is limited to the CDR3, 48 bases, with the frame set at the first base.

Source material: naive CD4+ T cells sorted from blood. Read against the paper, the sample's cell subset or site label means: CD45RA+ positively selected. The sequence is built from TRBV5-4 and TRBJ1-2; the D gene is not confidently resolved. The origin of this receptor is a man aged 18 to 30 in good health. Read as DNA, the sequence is TGTGCCAGCAGCTTGGGAGGAGGACGGAGTAACTATGGCTACACCTTC. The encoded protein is CASSLGGGRSNYGYTF. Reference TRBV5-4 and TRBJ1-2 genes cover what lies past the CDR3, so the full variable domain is ETGVTQSPTHLIKTRGQQVTLRCSSQSGHNTVSWYQQALGQGPQFIFQYYREEENGRGNFPPRFSGLQFPNYSSELNVNALELDDSALYLCASSLGGGRSNYGYTFGSGTRLTVV.